This record covers a single TCR beta chain. Its target antigen remains unknown. Base qualities are not provided; no much larger clone lies one nucleotide away. The source of the sample is a study of T cell repertoires in cytomegalovirus infection (dated by TCRdb to between 2018 and 2021). Concerning the study at large: Donor HLA type was relevant to the analysis, as public TCR beta signatures indicated carriage of CMV infection together with the matching HLA type. The research as a whole found: The ex vivo response was dominated by HLA-C-restricted CMV-specific TCR beta clonotypes, which also provided the single most frequent clonotype in two of eight donors. Carriers of CMV infection plus the relevant HLA type were discriminated by the cumulative frequency of public TCR beta family members in the study cohort and in an independent roughly 320-donor cohort.

The reads were generated on an Illumina HiSeq 1500. TCRdb's own reprocessing of the public reads used fastp at Q25 and MiXCR and kept productive beta chains. All rows with the same CDR3 protein become a single entry with the most common DNA and genes. A total of about 260,000 distinct CDR3 sequences appear in this sample, approximately 13% of them only once. The leading ten clones occupy 8.8% of the sample. Material for sequencing was PBMCs. The clonotype comes from a human donor in good health (CMV status not recorded). Some clones in this sample may be carry-over from other donors' samples.

The CDR3 protein: CASSMGPGNTDTQYF. The nucleotide sequence is TGTGCCAGTAGTATGGGCCCAGGGAACACAGATACGCAGTATTTT. The chain is assembled from TRBV19 and TRBJ2-3, with TRBD1 as a weak D call on 5 bases. The cysteine opens and the phenylalanine closes a CDR3 of 15 amino acids. Just the 45-base CDR3 DNA is kept, in frame starting at base 1. CDR1 and CDR2 are drawn from the germline V gene (reference sequence): LNHDA, SQIVND. V is clipped by 3 bases and J by 2 bases, and the sequence between their germline boundaries is 12 bases long. With the portions outside the CDR3 filled from the reference TRBV19 and TRBJ2-3 genes, the complete variable region becomes DGGITQSPKYLFRKEGQNVTLSCEQNLNHDAMYWYRQDPGQGLRLIYYSQIVNDFQKGDIAEGYSVSREKKESFPLTVTSAQKNPTAFYLCASSMGPGNTDTQYFGPGTRLTVL.